The clone carrying this T cell receptor (beta chain) was seen many times. As yet, its antigen is unknown. TCRdb independently ran MiXCR on the multiplex PCR reads; one entry per CDR3 protein. Of about 270,000 distinct CDR3 sequences in the sample, more than 30% are singletons; the top ten hold 0.85% to 1.3%. This record comes from a study of breast tumors, draining lymph nodes, adjacent tissues. Breast cancer patients provided tissue from their axillary draining lymph nodes. The study's findings and limits: Tumors had less TCR diversity than lymph nodes, more than nontumor tissue.

The germline gives CDR1 DFQATT, CDR2 SNEGSKA (reference sequence). The CDR3 totals 17 residues. The ends were cut back, 6 bases at V and 0 bases at J, with 22 bases in the middle. The clonotype originates from a female donor with breast cancer. Some clones in this sample may be carry-over from other donors' samples. Sequences were obtained from axillary lymph node tissue. The chain carries TRBV20-1 and TRBJ2-3; possibly TRBD1 or TRBD2 for D (5 bases each). In nucleotides, the CDR3 is TGCAGTGCGGGCCTCTCGGGGCGCCCCTCTAGCACAGATACGCAGTATTTT. Its translation: CSAGLSGRPSSTDTQYF.